Presented here are 2 T cell receptor beta chains from one specimen sequenced in a study of patients and donors after allogeneic stem cell transplantation. MiXCR, applied by TCRdb to the RT-PCR reads, yields one record per CDR3 protein. This table has 920,000 or so distinct CDR3 sequences, more than 15% appearing once. The sequenced material came from blood, either unsorted or a sorted T cell fraction (not recorded which). Every receptor here comes from a human donor who was either an allogeneic HSCT recipient or a stem cell or donor lymphocyte infusion donor (not recorded which). It is not recorded whose cells these are; they may come from a transplant donor.

This clonotype was picked up one time. This chain links TRBV12-3 or TRBV12-4 with TRBJ1-6; D gene ambiguous. Trimming shortened V by 6 bases and J by 10 bases, and 16 bases separated the two germline ends. CDR3 size: 14 residues. CDR3 nucleotide sequence: TGTGCCAGCAGCTATCGTGAGCGGAACTCACCCCTCCACTTT. Amino acids: CASSYRERNSPLHF.

This clonotype was seen only a few times. The chain links TRBV25-1 to TRBJ2-7; D is uncertain. This CDR3 has 12 residues. From germline, CDR1 is MGHDK and CDR2 SYGVNS. V dropped 2 bases and J dropped 6 bases, with 8 bases sitting between them. The CDR3 protein is CASSEMSIEQYF. CDR3 sequence (DNA): TGTGCCAGCAGTGAAATGAGCATCGAGCAGTACTTC.